This entry lists 27 T cell receptor beta chains sequenced from one sample in a study of T-cell reconstitution after alpha-beta-depleted transplantation in children. Preparation of the TCRbeta library was carried out with unique molecular identifiers. TCRdb itself ran the PCR reads through MiXCR, one entry per CDR3 protein. The sample has about 1,000,000 distinct CDR3 sequences; roughly 29% are singletons. Sequencing used PBMCs, mostly from graft donor cells, obtained 360 days after TCRalphabeta/CD19-depleted stem cell transplant. These TCRs come from a boy younger than two who had a stem cell transplant for SCID, so the T cells may come from the graft donor.

The J gene is TRBJ2-1, the V gene TRBV29-1, with TRBD2 matching 7 bases. CDR1 SQVTM and CDR2 ANQGSEA come from the germline V gene. J lost 0 bases, V lost 7 bases, and 6 bases had no gene match. CDR3 size: 14 residues. The CDR3, as DNA: TGCAGCGCCCGGGGGGTCAGCTCCTACAATGAGCAGTTCTTC. Encoded protein: CSARGVSSYNEQFF.

The sample holds a few counts of this clonotype. The chain combines TRBV7-9 with TRBJ1-2; D is unresolved. V gave up 1 base and J gave up 4 bases, with 4 bases separating them. The CDR3 runs 12 residues. Germline V lookup: CDR1 SEHNR, CDR2 FQNEAQ (reference sequence). CDR3 loop: CASSLELYGYTF. The CDR3, as DNA: TGTGCCAGCAGCTTAGAGCTCTATGGCTACACCTTC.

This rearrangement joins TRBV4-3 to TRBJ2-3, with 9 bases aligning to TRBD2. Trimming cost V 0 bases and J 4 bases; bases outside gene matches: 5. Looked up from germline, CDR1 is LGHNA and CDR2 is YSLEER. The length of the CDR3 is 16 residues. Here the CDR3 reads CASSQDPGLAPDTQYF. As DNA, the CDR3 is TGCGCCAGCAGCCAAGATCCGGGACTAGCCCCAGATACGCAGTATTTT.

J is TRBJ1-2 and V is TRBV24-1; D perhaps matches TRBD1 (6 bases). Germline lookup yields CDR1 KGHDR and CDR2 SFDVKD. V was pared by 3 bases and J by 9 bases, with 13 bases between. The CDR3 consists of 13 residues. This CDR3 is CATSDTTGLRYTF. The CDR3 nucleotides are TGTGCCACCAGTGATACTACAGGGTTGCGCTACACCTTC.

The CDR3 reads CASSLEEGRQRGSGANVLTF. As DNA, the CDR3 is TGCGCCAGCAGCTTGGAAGAAGGTCGGCAGCGAGGATCTGGGGCCAACGTCCTGACTTTC. The chain uses TRBV5-1 and TRBJ2-6; no definite D call. Trimming took off 0 bases at V and 1 base at J, with 20 bases between the two ends. CDR1 and CDR2 from the germline V gene are SGHRS and YFSETQ. CDR3 length: 20 residues.

The V call is TRBV20-1, the J call TRBJ2-1; D is ambiguous. Trimming stripped 1 base from V and 2 bases from J, with 12 bases between. There are 15 residues in the CDR3. Germline V gene data show CDR1 as DFQATT and CDR2 as SNEGSKA (reference sequence). CDR3 in DNA: TGCAGTGCTAGAGGGGCGACTCCCGCCTACAATGAGCAGTTCTTC. It yields the protein CSARGATPAYNEQFF.

This clonotype was counted only a few times. V usage is TRBV12-3 or TRBV12-4 and J usage is TRBJ2-7; 8 bases align to TRBD1. This CDR3 is built from 16 residues. Germline trimming cut 6 bases from V and 4 bases from J; bases unmatched to any gene: 14. CDR3 nucleotides: TGTGCCAGCAGCCGCCCGGGGACAGGAGACCCTTACGAGCAGTACTTC. Its protein is CASSRPGTGDPYEQYF.

V is TRBV18 and J is TRBJ2-7; unclear D gene. The germline V gene encodes CDR1 KGHSH and CDR2 LQKENI. Trimming took off 5 bases at V and 2 bases at J, with 13 bases between the two ends. The CDR3 is made up of 14 amino acids. The CDR3 nucleotides read TGTGCCAGCTCAAAAAGTCCCCCAACCTACGAGCAGTACTTC. Translation: CASSKSPPTYEQYF.

This clonotype was seen repeatedly, ten times or more. The J gene is TRBJ2-5, the V gene TRBV18, with a weak D call TRBD2 (5 bases). Germline CDR1 KGHSH, CDR2 LQKENI. The V end lost 8 bases, the J end lost 5 bases, and 6 bases lay between the germline ends. The CDR3 contains 10 residues. CDR3 sequence: CASGGETQYF. The CDR3, as DNA: TGTGCCAGCGGAGGCGAGACCCAGTACTTC.

V usage is TRBV10-3 and J usage is TRBJ2-2; D not certain. Trimming stripped 7 bases from V and 3 bases from J, with 12 bases between. CDR1 is ENHRY and CDR2 is SYGVKD in the germline V gene. CDR3 length: 14 amino acids. The CDR3 DNA is TGTGCCATCAAAAGGTTCTCCGACACCGGGGAGCTGTTTTTT. As protein: CAIKRFSDTGELFF.

J is TRBJ2-7 and V is TRBV20-1, with TRBD1 matching 8 bases. The CDR3 contains 16 residues. Trimming at V came to 2 bases and at J to 2 bases, leaving 11 bases not matched to a gene. Germline V gene sequence: CDR1 DFQATT, CDR2 SNEGSKA (reference sequence). The CDR3 reads CSARSHDRGPPYEQYF. The CDR3 region has the DNA TGCAGTGCTAGATCCCATGACAGGGGCCCCCCCTACGAGCAGTACTTC.

This chain connects TRBV7-3 to TRBJ2-1; 8 bases agree with TRBD1. V lost 5 bases, J lost 12 bases, and 12 bases stayed unmatched. This CDR3 comprises 14 residues. Germline assignment: CDR1 SGHTA and CDR2 FQGTGA. The CDR3 region is CASSEDRARGAQFF. The CDR3 coding sequence is TGTGCCAGCAGCGAGGACAGGGCGAGGGGAGCGCAGTTCTTC.

A few counts support this clonotype. The chain combines TRBV29-1 with TRBJ1-1, with 8 bases fitting TRBD1. V gave up 4 bases and J gave up 5 bases; unmatched junction bases: 12. Germline lookup yields CDR1 SQVTM and CDR2 ANQGSEA. This CDR3 comprises 15 residues. This CDR3 is CSVVRTGKSRTEAFF. CDR3 nucleotide sequence: TGCAGCGTTGTAAGGACAGGGAAGTCGCGGACTGAAGCTTTCTTT.

The V call is TRBV20-1, the J call TRBJ2-1, with TRBD2 identical over 7 bases. CDR1 DFQATT and CDR2 SNEGSKA come from the germline V gene (reference sequence). V lost 6 bases, J lost 7 bases, and 15 bases stayed unmatched. The CDR3 contains 15 residues. This CDR3 is CSASTSSRGSNEQFF. The CDR3 DNA is TGCAGTGCATCGACTAGCTCCCGAGGGTCGAATGAGCAGTTCTTC.

This chain uses TRBV10-3 with TRBJ2-1; TRBD2 aligns across 8 bases. There are 16 residues in the CDR3. V dropped 4 bases and J dropped 6; count of bases not matched to a gene: 11. CDR1 is ENHRY and CDR2 is SYGVKD in the germline V gene. CDR3 DNA sequence: TGTGCCATCAGTGGAGGACTAGAGCGGGGGCCCAATGAGCAGTTCTTC. Its translation: CAISGGLERGPNEQFF.

This chain uses TRBV11-2 with TRBJ1-1, with D possibly matching TRBD1 (5 bases). Between the trimmed V and J ends, which lost 0 bases and 0 bases, there was a span of 20 bases. Germline V lookup: CDR1 SGHAT, CDR2 FQNNGV. CDR3 size: 19 residues. CDR3 region: CASSLDLGGAGQMNTEAFF. CDR3 sequence (DNA): TGTGCCAGCAGCTTAGATCTCGGCGGGGCAGGCCAAATGAACACTGAAGCTTTCTTT.

In its sample, this clonotype was seen many times. This rearrangement joins TRBV11-2 to TRBJ2-1; 8 bases fit TRBD1. V gave up 5 bases and J gave up 5 bases; unmatched junction bases: 8. This CDR3 contains 15 residues. Germline CDR1 and CDR2: SGHAT and FQNNGV. The CDR3 DNA is TGTGCCAGCAGCGAACGGACAGGGTTCGACAATGAGCAGTTCTTC. Translation: CASSERTGFDNEQFF. Complete variable domain (other parts from reference TRBV11-2 and TRBJ2-1): EAGVAQSPRYKIIEKRQSVAFWCNPISGHATLYWYQQILGQGPKLLIQFQNNGVVDDSQLPKDRFSAERLKGVDSTLKIQPAKLEDSAVYLCASSERTGFDNEQFFGPGTRLTVL.

The chain couples TRBV7-8 to TRBJ1-5, with 7 bases that match TRBD1. The V segment lost 4 bases and the J segment 4 bases; nucleotides outside the gene matches: 10. The CDR3 has 16 amino acids. CDR1 is SGHVS and CDR2 is FQNEAQ in the germline V gene. The CDR3 DNA sequence: TGTGCCAGCAGCTCTTACAGGGGCCTCGGGAATCAGCCCCAGCATTTT. This translates into CASSSYRGLGNQPQHF.

This clonotype was counted between two and nine times. The chain joins TRBV29-1 to TRBJ2-1, with TRBD2 matching over 7 bases. V lost 6 bases and J lost 9; bases outside the gene matches: 8. Germline V gene lookup returns CDR1 SQVTM and CDR2 ANQGSEA. The CDR3 is made up of 12 amino acids. The CDR3 sequence: CSVRTSAAEQFF. The CDR3 nucleotides read TGCAGCGTCCGCACTAGCGCCGCTGAGCAGTTCTTC.

The chain is built from TRBV30 and TRBJ1-3, with 7 bases lining up with TRBD1. This CDR3 has 14 residues. The trim removed 0 bases at V and 4 bases at J, leaving 3 bases unmatched. Germline-derived CDR1 and CDR2 are GTSNPN and SVGIG (reference sequence). The CDR3 loop is CAWSVTGSGNTIYF. The CDR3 region has the DNA TGTGCCTGGAGTGTGACAGGGTCGGGAAACACCATATATTTT.

The V and J genes are TRBV3-1 and TRBJ1-5; D is unresolved. The ends were cut back, 6 bases at V and 4 bases at J, with 13 bases in the middle. The CDR3 contains 14 residues. Germline V gives CDR1 LGHDT, CDR2 YNNKEL (reference sequence). In DNA form, the CDR3 reads TGTGCCAGCAGTTGGTCCCGTGCGAATCAGCCCCAGCATTTT. It encodes CASSWSRANQPQHF.

There are a few counts of this clonotype. The chain links TRBV4-1 to TRBJ2-5, with a weak D call TRBD2 (6 bases). The CDR3 is 15 residues long. V was cut by 2 bases and J by 1 base, with 11 bases left in between. The germline V gene encodes CDR1 MGHRA and CDR2 YSYEKL. For the CDR3, the DNA is TGCGCCAGCAGCCAATTGGGACTGCCCCAAGAGACCCAGTACTTC. Protein product: CASSQLGLPQETQYF.

In this sample, this clonotype turned up a few times. The chain is built from TRBV7-4 and TRBJ1-1; 9 bases agree with TRBD1. The CDR3 is made up of 14 amino acids. Per the germline V gene, CDR1 is SGHVT and CDR2 is SQSDAQ. The V gene end was trimmed by 5 bases and the J gene end by 6 bases; junction bases not matched to a gene: 7. The CDR3 region is CASSPWDRAAEAFF. The CDR3, as DNA: TGTGCCAGCAGCCCCTGGGACAGGGCTGCTGAAGCTTTCTTT.

The chain couples TRBV4-2 to TRBJ2-1; 8 bases align to TRBD2. Germline CDR1 LGHNA, CDR2 YNFKEQ. With 4 bases clipped from V and 7 bases from J, the junction kept 9 bases outside the gene matches. The CDR3 covers 15 residues. CDR3: CASSPTGLVRNEQFF. DNA of the CDR3: TGTGCCAGCAGCCCAACGGGACTAGTACGGAATGAGCAGTTCTTC.

The CDR3 DNA follows: TGCGCCAGCAGCTCCTCCGGGACAGCTAATGAAAAACTGTTTTTT. Protein sequence: CASSSSGTANEKLFF. This chain links TRBV5-1 with TRBJ1-4, with 7 nucleotides matching TRBD1. The ends lost 3 bases at V and 3 bases at J; junction bases unmatched: 5. Germline CDR1 is SGHRS and CDR2 is YFSETQ. The length of the CDR3 is 15 residues.

This clonotype turned up a few times. The chain has TRBV5-1 and TRBJ2-1; 8 nucleotides match TRBD1. The germline gives CDR1 SGHRS, CDR2 YFSETQ. The CDR3 runs 16 residues. Unmatched junction bases numbered 10, after V lost 4 bases and J lost 4 bases. Here the CDR3 DNA reads TGCGCCAGCAGCACACAGACAGGGGCCCCTTACAATGAGCAGTTCTTC. Its translation is CASSTQTGAPYNEQFF.

This clonotype was observed many times. This chain connects TRBV7-9 to TRBJ1-6; D possibly corresponds to TRBD1 (5 bases). CDR3 length: 15 residues. Germline V gives CDR1 SEHNR, CDR2 FQNEAQ (reference sequence). Trimming removed 0 bases from V and 6 bases from J, with 9 bases in between. The CDR3 sequence is CASSLAGAPNSPLHF. The CDR3 bases are TGTGCCAGCAGCTTAGCCGGGGCCCCTAATTCACCCCTCCACTTT. The full variable domain, with the rest looked up from reference TRBV7-9 and TRBJ1-6, is DTGVSQNPRHKITKRGQNVTFRCDPISEHNRLYWYRQTLGQGPEFLTYFQNEAQLEKSRLLSDRFSAERPKGSFSTLEIQRTEQGDSAMYLCASSLAGAPNSPLHFGNGTRLTVT.